A single sample gave rise to the 21 T cell receptor beta chains below, sequenced in a study of blood T cell repertoires in COVID-19. Generated by immunoSEQ multiplex PCR, the TCRdb table keeps only in-frame clones and is missing some. The sample shows some 35,000 clones, about 88% of them seen only once. Sequenced sample: peripheral blood. Source of these receptors: a man between 65 and 85 years old with active COVID-19.

The V and J genes are TRBV30 and TRBJ2-7, with 11 bases that match TRBD1. Trimming at V came to 2 bases and at J to 3 bases, leaving 6 bases not matched to a gene. This CDR3 region has 15 residues. Germline V gene data show CDR1 as GTSNPN and CDR2 as SVGIG (reference sequence). CDR3 amino acids: CAWSLVGQGVYEQYF. In DNA, the CDR3 is TGTGCCTGGAGTTTGGTGGGACAGGGGGTCTACGAGCAGTACTTC.

This chain links TRBV27 with TRBJ1-3; D is unresolved. Germline values: CDR1 MNHEY, CDR2 SMNVEV (reference sequence). Trimming removed 10 bases at V and 7 bases at J, with 8 bases between. The CDR3 extends over 10 amino acids. Here the CDR3 DNA reads TGTGCCACCCCCCGGAACACCATATATTTT. It is translated as CATPRNTIYF.

This CDR3 reads CASSAQTSSGEQYF. In DNA, the CDR3 is TGTGCCAGCAGCGCCCAGACTAGTTCCGGCGAGCAGTACTTC. The chain carries TRBV7-6 and TRBJ2-7; perhaps TRBD2 as D (6 bases). The V end lost 5 bases, the J end lost 6 bases, and 17 bases lay between the germline ends. Germline-derived CDR1 and CDR2 are SGHVS and FNYEAQ. The length of the CDR3 is 14 residues.

This rearrangement joins TRBV6-4 to TRBJ2-7, with D possibly being TRBD1 (6 bases). The CDR3 extends over 16 amino acids. The V end lost 3 bases, the J end lost 0 bases, and 15 bases lay between the germline ends. Germline-derived CDR1 and CDR2 are MRHNA and SNTAGT. This CDR3 reads CASSEKTGLSSYEQYF. CDR3 sequence (DNA): TGTGCCAGCAGTGAGAAGACAGGACTGAGCTCCTACGAGCAGTACTTC.

The chain employs TRBV19 and TRBJ1-6, with D maybe TRBD1 (6 bases). The CDR3 extends over 15 amino acids. With 5 bases removed from V and 9 bases from J, the gap between germline ends came to 17 bases. Germline assignment: CDR1 LNHDA and CDR2 SQIVND (reference sequence). CDR3 loop: CASSLLTGSSSPLHF. The CDR3, as DNA: TGTGCCAGTAGTTTACTTACAGGGTCTAGTTCACCCCTCCACTTT.

The chain combines TRBV6-5 with TRBJ2-7, with a weak D call TRBD2 (5 bases). The CDR3 consists of 14 residues. V was pared by 6 bases and J by 2 bases, with 14 bases between. Per the germline V gene, CDR1 is MNHEY and CDR2 is SVGAGI. The CDR3 sequence: CASSSTGITYEQYF. Written as DNA, the CDR3 is TGTGCCAGCAGCAGTACCGGGATTACCTACGAGCAGTACTTC.

This clone was counted a single time. The chain uses TRBV7-2 and TRBJ1-5; tentatively, D is TRBD1 (6 bases). Trimming stripped 2 bases from V and 8 bases from J, with 13 bases between. The germline gives CDR1 SGHTA, CDR2 FQGNSA. The length of the CDR3 is 14 residues. Here the CDR3 DNA reads TGTGCCAGCAGCTTAAACGGCAGGGGTGAGCCCCAGCATTTT. Its protein product is CASSLNGRGEPQHF.

DNA of the CDR3: TGTGCCAGTAGTATAGAGGGGAGTGAGCTCTACGAGCAGTACTTC. It specifies CASSIEGSELYEQYF. The rearrangement uses TRBV19 and TRBJ2-7, with D possibly matching TRBD2 (5 bases). CDR1 is LNHDA and CDR2 is SQIVND in the germline V gene (reference sequence). This CDR3 is built from 15 residues. Trimming stripped 0 bases from V and 3 bases from J, with 12 bases between.

The V call is TRBV28, the J call TRBJ2-5; no definite D call. This CDR3 has 15 amino acids. The germline gives CDR1 MDHEN, CDR2 SYDVKM. The V end lost 6 bases, the J end lost 5 bases, and 19 bases lay between the germline ends. CDR3 nucleotide sequence: TGTGCCAGCAGGCAAGCAGGCAACCCCCGCGAGACCCAGTACTTC. As protein: CASRQAGNPRETQYF.

The rearrangement links TRBV29-1 to TRBJ1-1, with a possible D match to TRBD1 (6 bases). This CDR3 comprises 13 residues. The V gene lost 7 bases and the J gene lost 0 bases, with 12 bases spanning the gap. Germline V gene lookup returns CDR1 SQVTM and CDR2 ANQGSEA. The chain's CDR3 is CSALQGLNTEAFF. The CDR3 nucleotides read TGCAGCGCGCTGCAGGGGTTGAACACTGAAGCTTTCTTT.

V and J are TRBV4-2 and TRBJ2-2; possible D gene TRBD2, 6 bases. CDR3 length: 17 amino acids. V dropped 0 bases and J dropped 6 bases, with 17 bases sitting between them. The germline CDR1 and CDR2 sequences are LGHNA and YNFKEQ. CDR3 amino acids: CASSQEGGRYSPGELFF. CDR3 bases: TGTGCCAGCAGCCAAGAAGGAGGGCGTTACAGCCCCGGGGAGCTGTTTTTT.

The chain combines TRBV27 with TRBJ2-1; a weak D match, TRBD1 (7 bases). V dropped 4 bases and J dropped 0 bases, with 10 bases sitting between them. The CDR3 is 15 amino acids. Per germline, CDR1 MNHEY and CDR2 SMNVEV (reference sequence). The CDR3 region has the DNA TGTGCCAGCAGTTCCAGGGGGGTCTCCTACAATGAGCAGTTCTTC. It encodes CASSSRGVSYNEQFF.

The J gene is TRBJ2-7, the V gene TRBV7-9; possible D gene TRBD1, 6 bases. From germline, CDR1 is SEHNR and CDR2 FQNEAQ (reference sequence). The CDR3 is 15 amino acids. V gave up 3 bases and J gave up 4 bases, with 16 bases separating them. The chain's CDR3 is CASSFRNRELYEQYF. The CDR3 DNA reads as TGTGCCAGCAGCTTTCGCAACAGGGAGTTATACGAGCAGTACTTC.

The chain has TRBV7-9 and TRBJ2-5; the match to TRBD2 covers 12 bases. Germline trimming cut 3 bases from V and 3 bases from J; bases unmatched to any gene: 2. The germline V gene has CDR1 SEHNR and CDR2 FQNEAQ (reference sequence). This CDR3 has 15 amino acids. The CDR3 protein is CASSFGLAGKETQYF. The CDR3 nucleotides read TGTGCCAGCAGCTTCGGACTAGCGGGAAAAGAGACCCAGTACTTC.

This chain links TRBV7-5 with TRBJ2-7; the tabulated D call, TRBD1, remains unverified against the DNA. TRBV7-5 is recorded as a pseudogene. The CDR3 is 13 residues long. CDR3 in DNA: TGTGTCAGAAGCTTTGACAGCATCTACGAGCAGTACTTC. It codes for CVRSFDSIYEQYF.

This clone was picked up a small number of times. The V and J genes are TRBV29-1 and TRBJ2-7, with TRBD1 matching 9 bases. Germline-derived CDR1 and CDR2 are SQVTM and ANQGSEA. This CDR3 spans 16 amino acids. The J segment lost 2 bases and the V segment lost 6 bases, leaving 14 bases of the junction unmatched. The CDR3 DNA sequence: TGCAGCGTCGCAGTACCACAGGGGGCTTTAACCTACGAGCAGTACTTC. As protein: CSVAVPQGALTYEQYF.

The chain links TRBV28 to TRBJ2-5; TRBD1 matches 9 bases. Germline CDR1 and CDR2: MDHEN and SYDVKM. This CDR3 is built from 15 residues. The ends lost 7 bases at V and 4 bases at J; junction bases unmatched: 10. Here the CDR3 reads CASNPTGTGSETQYF. CDR3 DNA: TGTGCCAGCAACCCGACTGGGACAGGGTCAGAGACCCAGTACTTC.

The gene calls are TRBV12-3 or TRBV12-4 and TRBJ2-1; 7 positions agree with TRBD2. This CDR3 comprises 13 residues. V trimming: 6 bases; J trimming: 7 bases; junction bases outside the gene matches: 6. In DNA, the CDR3 is TGTGCCAGCAGGGCGCGGGAGCGTAATGAGCAGTTCTTC. Its translation is CASRARERNEQFF.

The V gene is TRBV19, the J gene TRBJ1-1; D unclear. This CDR3 has 11 residues. V lost 8 bases to trimming and J lost 13 bases, with 17 bases between them. Germline V CDR1 and CDR2: LNHDA, SQIVND (reference sequence). As DNA, the CDR3 is TGTGCCAGTGTCCGGGGAGGAAACGTTTTCTTT. It yields the protein CASVRGGNVFF.

V usage is TRBV29-1 and J usage is TRBJ2-2, with 7 bases aligning to TRBD1. CDR3 length: 14 amino acids. CDR1 and CDR2 from the germline V gene are SQVTM and ANQGSEA. The junction had 10 bases not matched to a gene; V was cut back by 6 bases and J by 6 bases. This CDR3 is CSVLATGVAGELFF. The CDR3 DNA is TGCAGCGTCCTCGCCACAGGGGTGGCCGGGGAGCTGTTTTTT.

The gene calls are TRBV4-3 and TRBJ2-5; 7 bases match TRBD1. The germline gives CDR1 LGHNA, CDR2 YSLEER. The V segment lost 4 bases and the J segment 2 bases; nucleotides outside the gene matches: 7. The CDR3 loop spans 15 amino acids. For the CDR3, the DNA is TGCGCCAGCAGCCTTACAGGGGATGGGCAAGAGACCCAGTACTTC. Amino acids: CASSLTGDGQETQYF.